The entry below describes one T cell receptor beta chain. Its antigen is still unknown. This entry is derived from a study of CD8+ T cells in alopecia areata. Across the whole study: Tofacitinib was taken orally by treated patients, and the dose was 5 to 10 mg twice daily. Whole-study results and caveats: Among the cells sequenced in scalp samples are also the resident alphabeta T cells of normal skin.

Lesional scalp punch biopsies and peripheral blood came from alopecia areata patients. cDNA serving as the sequencing template came from extracted, reverse transcribed RNA. The assay was immunoSEQ multiplex PCR, and TCRdb's table has in-frame clones only and misses some. Among fewer than 150,000 clones, approximately 38% were seen once, and the ten largest hold approximately 3.1%. CDR3 length equals 14 residues. Germline V gene lookup returns CDR1 SGHTA and CDR2 FQGNSA. Trimming took 1 base from V and 4 from J, leaving 8 bases between them. The receptor's source is a human donor with alopecia areata. The J gene is TRBJ2-1, the V gene TRBV7-2, with D possibly TRBD1 on 5 matching bases. The sequenced sample was CD4+ T cells sorted from blood. The DNA for the CDR3 is TGTGCCAGCAGCTTAGATCCAGGGTACAATGAGCAGTTCTTC. Residues: CASSLDPGYNEQFF.